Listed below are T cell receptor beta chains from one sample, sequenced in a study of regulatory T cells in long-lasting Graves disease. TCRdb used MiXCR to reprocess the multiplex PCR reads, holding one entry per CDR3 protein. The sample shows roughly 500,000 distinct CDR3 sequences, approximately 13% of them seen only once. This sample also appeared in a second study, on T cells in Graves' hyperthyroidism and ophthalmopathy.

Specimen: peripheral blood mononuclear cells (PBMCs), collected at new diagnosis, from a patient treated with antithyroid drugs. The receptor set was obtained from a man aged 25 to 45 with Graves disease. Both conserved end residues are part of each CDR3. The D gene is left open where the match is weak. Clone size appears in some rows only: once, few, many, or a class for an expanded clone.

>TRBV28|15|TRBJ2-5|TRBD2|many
CASSSKGLAGETQYF
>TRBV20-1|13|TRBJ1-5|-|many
CSARDGGAQPQHF
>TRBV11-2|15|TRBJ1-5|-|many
CASSLDGRGRQPQHF
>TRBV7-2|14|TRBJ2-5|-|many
CASSLNTLGETQYF
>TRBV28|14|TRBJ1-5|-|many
CASTSGISNQPQHF
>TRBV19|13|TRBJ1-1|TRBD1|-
CASAPRGRTEAFF
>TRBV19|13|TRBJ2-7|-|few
CASSDGTAPEQYF
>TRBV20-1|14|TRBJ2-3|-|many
CSARVSNRGDTQYF
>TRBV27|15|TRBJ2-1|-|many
CASSDPGQSRNEQFF
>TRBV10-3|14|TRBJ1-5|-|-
CATGEPGSNQPQHF
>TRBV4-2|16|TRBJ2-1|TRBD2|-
CASSHPTTSGRGEQFF
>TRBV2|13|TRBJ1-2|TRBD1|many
CASRGTGGYGYTF
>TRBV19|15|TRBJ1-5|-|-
CASSISGRGNQPQHF
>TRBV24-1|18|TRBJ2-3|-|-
CATSDLGGLKPSTDTQYF
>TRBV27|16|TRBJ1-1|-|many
CASSSTPQGMNTEAFF
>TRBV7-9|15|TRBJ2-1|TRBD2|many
CASSPQAGGNNEQFF
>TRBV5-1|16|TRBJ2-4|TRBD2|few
CASSLRLAGVRDIQYF
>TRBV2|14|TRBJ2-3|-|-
CASSQSENTDTQYF
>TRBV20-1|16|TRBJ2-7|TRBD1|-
CSARDQRGTGSYEQYF
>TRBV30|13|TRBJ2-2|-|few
CAWSRSGTGELLF
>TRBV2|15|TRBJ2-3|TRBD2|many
CASRGTSGSVDTQYF
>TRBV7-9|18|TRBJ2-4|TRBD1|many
CASSTMGPRQGPKNIQYF
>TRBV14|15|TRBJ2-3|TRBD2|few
CASSSRRELADTQYF
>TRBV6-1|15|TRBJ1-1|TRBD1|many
CASSGDRALNTEAFF
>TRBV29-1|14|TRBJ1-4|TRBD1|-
CSVDRGQGKEKLFF
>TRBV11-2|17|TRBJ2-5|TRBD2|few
CASSLGAGLAGTETQYF
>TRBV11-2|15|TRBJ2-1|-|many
CASSLDLAGNNEQFF
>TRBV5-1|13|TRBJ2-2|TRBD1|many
CASTSGQAGELFF
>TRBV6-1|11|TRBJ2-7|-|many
CASSSQGEQYF
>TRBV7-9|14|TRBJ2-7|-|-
CASSFPGQTYEQYF
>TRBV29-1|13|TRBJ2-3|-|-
CSGTRGNTDTQYF
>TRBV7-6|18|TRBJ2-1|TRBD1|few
CASSFRDRLSHSYNEQFF